The 2 T cell receptor beta chains below come from one sample, sequenced in a study of brain T cells in children with intractable seizures. Only in-frame clones appear in the TCRdb table, and some are missing; sequencing was by immunoSEQ multiplex PCR. Seen here are 340,000 or so clones, roughly 92% observed once, and the top ten hold 4.5% to 7%. The time point here: blood from clinic visit 5 months post-surgery; TSC patient then seizure free. The sequencing used peripheral blood, collected less than 6 months after surgery. The receptors were sampled from a boy under three years old with tuberous sclerosis and intractable seizures.

The chain uses TRBV5-1 and TRBJ2-6; D uncertain. CDR1 is SGHRS, CDR2 YFSETQ, per germline. Trimming removed 4 bases from V and 0 bases from J, with 8 bases in between. The CDR3 spans 15 residues. The CDR3 DNA is TGCGCCAGCAGCATTGGTTCCTCTGGGGCCAACGTCCTGACTTTC. Translating it yields CASSIGSSGANVLTF.

The V gene is TRBV6-1, the J gene TRBJ1-2; 7 bases fit TRBD1. This CDR3 region has 17 residues. In germline, CDR1 is MNHNS, CDR2 SASEGT. The V and J ends lost 1 base and 1 base, in that order; junction bases with no gene match: 9. Written as DNA, the CDR3 is TGTGCCAGCAGTGAAGTTACGGACAGGCACCTTAACTATGGCTACACCTTC. Amino acids: CASSEVTDRHLNYGYTF.